The entry below gives a single T cell receptor beta chain sequence along with its context. Its antigen is currently unknown. Pooling was applied to second doses at about 4 or about 12 weeks. This CDR3 comprises 15 residues. The ends were cut back, 0 bases at V and 7 bases at J, with 11 bases in the middle. The germline CDR1 and CDR2 sequences are SGHRS and YFSETQ. These data come from a study of T cell responses to AZD1222 COVID-19 vaccine. Generated by immunoSEQ multiplex PCR, the TCRdb table keeps only in-frame clones and is missing some. The sample has about 130,000 clones; more than 75% are singletons. Points from the study as a whole: Receipt of two AZD1222 doses was followed by a rise in Spike-specific TCR breadth and depth. Possibly, clonal diversity was underestimated; donors were largely white British and included more females.

The chain employs TRBV5-1 and TRBJ1-6; D remains ambiguous. The receptor was isolated from an adult who received the AZD1222 COVID-19 vaccine. The sample consisted of peripheral blood, taken 28 days after the second AZD1222 dose. CDR3 residues: CASSLEQHENSPLHF. For the CDR3, the DNA is TGCGCCAGCAGCTTGGAGCAACATGAGAATTCACCCCTCCACTTT.